These 18 T cell receptor beta chains came from one sample sequenced in a study of blood T cells in healthy people across ages. Using a J-beta primer mix together with a sample-barcoded 5' primer, a second PCR was run for roughly 7 to 11 cycles. TCRdb independently ran MiXCR on the 5' RACE reads; one entry per CDR3 protein. The data hold about 900,000 distinct CDR3 sequences, with approximately 67% observed a single time. Sequencing was performed on blood. The receptors were gathered from a man aged 25-40 years in good health.

This sequence joins TRBV2 and TRBJ1-1; D ambiguous. Trimming took 4 bases from V and 6 from J, leaving 9 bases between them. The germline V gene encodes CDR1 SNHLY and CDR2 FYNNEI. The CDR3 covers 12 residues. CDR3 DNA: TGTGCCAGCAGTGTTGATGGGGCTGAAGCTTTCTTT. Protein product: CASSVDGAEAFF.

The chain couples TRBV24-1 to TRBJ2-3, with unresolved D. The CDR3 spans 16 residues. The V and J ends lost 5 bases and 2 bases respectively, with 16 bases between them. Germline CDR1 reads KGHDR; CDR2 reads SFDVKD. The CDR3 reads CATSARGGRPTDTQYF. CDR3 nucleotides: TGTGCCACCAGTGCCCGAGGCGGCAGGCCCACAGATACGCAGTATTTT.

This chain links TRBV24-1 with TRBJ2-5; D is uncertain. Per the germline V gene, CDR1 is KGHDR and CDR2 is SFDVKD. CDR3 length: 11 residues. The V and J ends lost 6 bases and 5 bases respectively, with 6 bases between them. The CDR3 loop is CATSRAETQYF. The DNA for the CDR3 is TGTGCCACCAGTCGAGCCGAGACCCAGTACTTC.

This clonotype was found a few times. The V gene is TRBV12-3 or TRBV12-4, the J gene TRBJ1-2, with TRBD1 identical over 7 bases. The CDR3 loop spans 14 amino acids. Losses at the gene ends were 6 bases for V and 3 bases for J; bases not matched to a gene: 7. CDR3 nucleotide sequence: TGTGCCAGCAGGGCCCTGGGACAGTACTATGGCTACACCTTC. Translating gives CASRALGQYYGYTF.

This clonotype has just a few counts. CDR3 DNA: TGTGCCAGCACCGAAAGCCAGGGCGGTCGGGAGACCCAGTACTTC. Translating it yields CASTESQGGRETQYF. The chain employs TRBV7-2 and TRBJ2-5; D possibly corresponds to TRBD1 (5 bases). Germline CDR1 SGHTA, CDR2 FQGNSA. Trimming pared 7 bases from V and 5 bases from J, leaving 20 bases between. CDR3 length equals 15 residues. Based on the CDR3 plus reference TRBV7-2 and TRBJ2-5, the full variable domain is GAGVSQSPSNKVTEKGKDVELRCDPISGHTALYWYRQSLGQGLEFLIYFQGNSAPDKSGLPSDRFSAERTGGSVSTLTIQRTQQEDSAVYLCASTESQGGRETQYFGPGTRLLVL.

Concerning this clonotype itself: A much larger clone sits a single nucleotide away, making a read error possible. The rearrangement links TRBV12-3 or TRBV12-4 to TRBJ2-5, with 8 bases fitting TRBD2. The J call is doubtful: the DNA matches TRBJ2-1 better. The CDR3 length is 13 residues. This chain's CDR3 is CASSFGGEETQFF. Here the CDR3 DNA reads TGTGCCAGCAGTTTCGGGGGGGAAGAGACCCAGTTCTTC.

The chain joins TRBV24-1 to TRBJ2-7; 8 nucleotides match TRBD2. This CDR3 has 15 residues. With 4 bases clipped from V and 0 bases from J, the junction kept 4 bases outside the gene matches. Germline-derived CDR1 and CDR2 are KGHDR and SFDVKD. The CDR3 DNA reads TGTGCCACCAGTGACCCTACTAGCGGCTCCTACGAGCAGTACTTC. Its translation is CATSDPTSGSYEQYF.

This clonotype was observed once. This rearrangement joins TRBV7-6 to TRBJ2-7; TRBD2 agrees at 13 bases. CDR1 and CDR2 (germline): SGHVS, FNYEAQ. With V trimmed by 5 bases and J by 6 bases, 10 bases remained unmatched. The CDR3 extends over 16 amino acids. The CDR3 DNA is TGTGCCAGCAGCCAACCACTAGCGGGAGGGTCTGGCGAGCAGTACTTC. It specifies CASSQPLAGGSGEQYF.

The V gene is TRBV7-2, the J gene TRBJ2-5, with 8 positions matching TRBD2. Looked up from germline, CDR1 is SGHTA and CDR2 is FQGNSA. The trim removed 5 bases at V and 0 bases at J, leaving 5 bases unmatched. The CDR3 is 15 residues long. The CDR3 nucleotides are TGTGCCAGCAGCCAACTAGCGGCCCACCAAGAGACCCAGTACTTC. Encoded protein: CASSQLAAHQETQYF.

The V call is TRBV18, the J call TRBJ1-1; no firm D call. The germline V and J ends were trimmed by 0 bases and 5 bases, with 13 bases remaining between them. The CDR3 runs to 15 residues. Looked up from germline, CDR1 is KGHSH and CDR2 is LQKENI. DNA of the CDR3: TGTGCCAGCTCACCACCTGGTAAGGGATTGACTGAAGCTTTCTTT. Translating gives CASSPPGKGLTEAFF.

The chain couples TRBV10-3 to TRBJ2-3, with TRBD2 matching 7 bases. Germline loops: CDR1 ENHRY, CDR2 SYGVKD. V was pared by 4 bases and J by 0 bases, with 4 bases of the junction left unmatched. There are 15 residues in the CDR3. The CDR3 DNA reads as TGTGCCATCAGTGGAACTAGCGATAGCACAGATACGCAGTATTTT. It translates to CAISGTSDSTDTQYF.

This rearrangement joins TRBV2 to TRBJ1-2; 7 nucleotides align to TRBD1. J lost 4 bases, V lost 6 bases, and 8 bases had no gene match. The CDR3 is 14 amino acids. CDR1 is SNHLY and CDR2 is FYNNEI in the germline V gene. The CDR3 here is CASRPRGDPYGYTF. CDR3 DNA sequence: TGTGCCAGCAGGCCCAGGGGGGACCCCTATGGCTACACCTTC.

This sequence joins TRBV21-1 and TRBJ1-6; the D call of TRBD1 is as the table states it, not checked on the DNA. TRBV21-1 is annotated as a pseudogene. The CDR3 is 14 residues long. The CDR3 DNA is TGTGCCAGCAGCATGGGGGCGTCGGGTTCACCCCTCCACTTT. Encoded protein: CASSMGASGSPLHF.

The V gene is TRBV9, the J gene TRBJ2-3; a weak D match, TRBD1 (5 bases). Deletions cut 0 bases from V and 3 bases from J, with 8 bases between. This CDR3 has 14 residues. Germline assignment: CDR1 SGDLS and CDR2 YYNGEE. The CDR3 spells CASSVERGTDTQYF. The CDR3 DNA reads TGTGCCAGCAGCGTAGAAAGGGGTACAGATACGCAGTATTTT.

There are a few counts of this clonotype. The V and J genes are TRBV5-6 and TRBJ2-7; 7 bases align to TRBD1. The germline CDR1 and CDR2 sequences are SGHDT and YYEEEE. V dropped 3 bases and J dropped 2; count of bases not matched to a gene: 5. CDR3 length: 14 residues. CDR3 sequence reads: CASSWTGLPYEQYF. The CDR3, as DNA: TGTGCCAGCAGCTGGACAGGCCTTCCCTACGAGCAGTACTTC.

The CDR3 sequence: CASSSRAGWELNEQFF. CDR3 sequence (DNA): TGTGCCAGCAGCTCTAGGGCCGGATGGGAATTAAATGAGCAGTTCTTC. This chain connects TRBV7-2 to TRBJ2-1; no clear D gene. CDR1 is SGHTA, CDR2 FQGNSA, per germline. The CDR3 consists of 16 residues. Trimming left V 4 bases short and J 7 bases short, with 20 bases between.

The chain couples TRBV6-2 or TRBV6-3 to TRBJ2-2; 10 bases match TRBD1. There are 14 residues in the CDR3. J was trimmed by 5 bases and V by 7 bases; bases with no gene match: 4. Germline V gives CDR1 MNHEY, CDR2 SVGEGT. The CDR3 nucleotides are TGTGCCAGCACAGGACAGGGGGAGACCGGGGAGCTGTTTTTT. Amino acids: CASTGQGETGELFF.

This chain joins TRBV9 and TRBJ2-3, with 10 bases identical to TRBD2. The CDR3 is 16 amino acids. Germline CDR1 is SGDLS and CDR2 is YYNGEE. The V gene end was trimmed by 2 bases and the J gene end by 5 bases; junction bases not matched to a gene: 8. CDR3 protein: CASSVLAGANQDTQYF. The CDR3 nucleotides read TGTGCCAGCAGCGTTCTAGCGGGGGCCAATCAAGATACGCAGTATTTT.